This T cell receptor beta chain comes out of a study of monozygotic twins with inflammatory bowel disease. Study-wide findings and caveats: Repertoires of patients may have been made more variable by differing immunosuppressive treatments. Clonotypes shared with others were fewer in IBD patients than in healthy twins, especially with disease activity.

As for this clonotype: The antigen is undetermined.

After skipping T cell sorting, the authors isolated total RNA from whole blood. Germline V gene sequence: CDR1 SQVTM, CDR2 ANQGSEA. The CDR3 spans 14 residues. An amount of 3500 ng of total RNA was used for each TCR library. TCRdb processed the 5' RACE reads again and assigns one entry to each CDR3 protein, with no DNA. The sample totals approximately 340,000 distinct CDR3 sequences; its top ten clones hold approximately 2%. The V and J genes are TRBV29-1 and TRBJ1-1; TCRdb's D call of TRBD1 is untestable without DNA. Sequences were obtained from blood. The receptor was isolated from a human donor with ulcerative colitis or Crohn's disease, or a healthy co-twin of an affected twin (not recorded which). CDR3 sequence reads: CSVGGQGGGTEAFF. The entire variable domain, with the rest obtained from reference TRBV29-1 and TRBJ1-1, is as follows: SAVISQKPSRDICQRGTSLTIQCQVDSQVTMMFWYRQQPGQSLTLIATANQGSEATYESGFVIDKFPISRPNLTFSTLTVSNMSPEDSSIYLCSVGGQGGGTEAFFGQGTRLTVV.